This T cell receptor beta chain is from a study of blood T cell repertoires in COVID-19. Whole-study context: Collection of acute and convalescent COVID-19 samples took place in the United States, Italy and Spain. Sources were T cells, B-cell-depleted T cells, or PBMCs; the material itself was cDNA or gDNA.

The V gene's germline CDR1 is GTSNPN and CDR2 SVGIG (reference sequence). Trimming removed 2 bases from V and 7 bases from J; junction bases left unmatched: 9. The CDR3 length is 14 residues. Original processing notes: Amplification from reference gene primers served as the basis for estimated nucleated cell counts. Data came from immunoSEQ multiplex PCR; TCRdb stores just in-frame clones and leaves some out. That table supplies the V and J calls and clone size; D and trimming were determined from the DNA. The sample includes under 55,000 clones, about 80% seen only once; the top ten take under 20%. This rearrangement joins TRBV30 to TRBJ1-2; 8 bases are shared with TRBD1. Sequenced: peripheral blood. The sequence was obtained from a man between 65 and 85 years old with acute or convalescent COVID-19. The CDR3 sequence is CAWSRQGSIIGYTF. CDR3 bases: TGTGCCTGGAGTAGACAGGGGTCGATAATTGGCTACACCTTC.